The sequence of this T cell receptor (beta chain) was determined in a study of T cell repertoires in cytomegalovirus infection. Looking at the study overall: Epitope selection comprised recently identified HLA-C-restricted CMV epitopes and well-studied HLA-B-restricted CMV epitopes. A matching HLA type, together with CMV infection, was signaled by public TCR beta signatures.

The study, taken as a whole, reports: Ex vivo, HLA-C-restricted CMV-specific TCR beta clonotypes prevailed over the rest of the response. Of the TCR beta families, the public ones yielded a cumulative frequency that identified carriers of CMV plus the relevant HLA.

MiXCR, applied by TCRdb to the reads, yields one record per CDR3 protein. The table shows about 700,000 distinct CDR3 sequences, with around a third occurring only once. This clonotype was counted a few times. Its antigen is unknown. The V segment lost 5 bases and the J segment 10 bases; nucleotides outside the gene matches: 10. The CDR3 extends over 15 amino acids. Germline values: CDR1 SGHTA, CDR2 FQGNSA. This material consisted of cultured PBMCs, taken from culture after CMV antigen stimulation. The TCR originated in a human donor in good health (CMV status not recorded). Some clones in this sample may be carry-over from other donors' samples. The chain has TRBV7-2 and TRBJ1-6; 8 nucleotides line up with TRBD1. The CDR3 DNA reads as TGTGCCAGCAGCCAACTGGGGACAGGTGGATCACCCCTCCACTTT. Protein sequence: CASSQLGTGGSPLHF.